The clone carrying this T cell receptor beta chain has a handful of counts. Trimming took 8 bases from V and 7 from J; bases not matched to a gene: 7. The CDR3 runs to 13 residues. Germline V CDR1 and CDR2: MDHEN, SYDVKM. This entry belongs to a study of blood T cell repertoires in COVID-19. Study-wide context: Whether acute or convalescent, the COVID-19 samples came from the United States, Italy and Spain.

Original data processing: How many nucleated cells were present was estimated from reference gene primer amplification. TCRdb keeps only in-frame clones here, not all; method: immunoSEQ multiplex PCR. D and trimming were read from the DNA, whereas the V and J calls and clone size are those reported in that table. The sample lists tens of thousands of clones, more than 75% occurring once. This chain uses TRBV28 with TRBJ1-3; 8 nucleotides match TRBD1. The sequence was collected from a woman in her seventies with acute or convalescent COVID-19. The sequencing sample was made of peripheral blood. CDR3 sequence (DNA): TGTGCCAGCCGCGACAGGGGACAGAACACCATATATTTT. Amino acids: CASRDRGQNTIYF.